This T cell receptor beta chain was captured by sequencing in a study of CD8 T cells in ankylosing spondylitis. Note on this clonotype: Its antigen remains unidentified.

Study-wide points: Prior work had noted some motif variants in reactive arthritis blood and synovial fluid.

MiXCR was run by TCRdb on the 5' RACE reads, yielding one entry per CDR3 protein. The sample yields around 250,000 distinct CDR3 sequences, around 11% seen once. The CDR3 spans 17 residues. Germline V gene sequence: CDR1 PRHDT, CDR2 FYEKMQ (reference sequence). The V end lost 2 bases, the J end lost 0 bases, and 13 bases lay between the germline ends. Sequencing was carried out using blood, either unsorted or a sorted T cell fraction (not recorded which). The receptor comes from a male donor with ankylosing spondylitis or in good health (not recorded which). V and J are TRBV13 and TRBJ2-2, with D possibly being TRBD2 (6 bases). The CDR3 sequence: CASSLMASAANTGELFF. CDR3 nucleotide sequence: TGTGCCAGCAGCTTAATGGCTAGCGCCGCGAACACCGGGGAGCTGTTTTTT.